Each of the 19 T cell receptor beta chains below was sequenced from the same sample in a study of siplizumab effects on memory and regulatory T cells (dated by TCRdb to about 2019). The method was the immunoSEQ multiplex PCR assay. TCRdb retrieved this table from immuneACCESS and kept in-frame rearrangements only. Not all clones are present; in checked studies, unresolved V genes account for under half, and no reason is known for the remainder. The sample table records 90,000 to 110,000 clones; approximately 94% of these occur just once. 0.32% of the sample is taken by the ten largest. Sequencing used CD4+ T cells sorted from blood. Receptor source: a human donor in good health.

V and J are TRBV4-1 and TRBJ1-1; unclear D gene. In germline, CDR1 is MGHRA, CDR2 YSYEKL. This CDR3 contains 18 residues. Trimming took off 3 bases at V and 1 base at J, with 21 bases between the two ends. The CDR3 is CASSQSGSTGGGNTEAFF. CDR3 in DNA: TGCGCCAGCAGCCAGTCCGGGTCCACCGGAGGAGGGAACACTGAAGCTTTCTTT.

The gene calls are TRBV9 and TRBJ2-3; a weak D match, TRBD2 (5 bases). CDR3 length: 16 amino acids. The germline gives CDR1 SGDLS, CDR2 YYNGEE. The V gene lost 2 bases and the J gene lost 3 bases, with 16 bases spanning the gap. The CDR3 region is CASSVQASPPTDTQYF. The CDR3 nucleotides are TGTGCCAGCAGCGTTCAGGCTAGCCCGCCTACAGATACGCAGTATTTT. The full variable domain, in which reference TRBV9 and TRBJ2-3 provide the parts outside the CDR3, is DSGVTQTPKHLITATGQRVTLRCSPRSGDLSVYWYQQSLDQGLQFLIQYYNGEERAKGNILERFSAQQFPDLHSELNLSSLELGDSALYFCASSVQASPPTDTQYFGPGTRLTVL.

Only a few counts were recorded for this clone. J is TRBJ1-2 and V is TRBV5-6; D is uncertain. Germline loops: CDR1 SGHDT, CDR2 YYEEEE. V was shortened by 6 bases and J by 6 bases, with 9 bases between the two germline ends. The CDR3 contains 11 residues. The chain's CDR3 is CASTRAHGYTF. The CDR3 DNA follows: TGTGCCAGCACCCGGGCCCATGGCTACACCTTC.

The chain combines TRBV19 with TRBJ1-5, with 8 bases aligning to TRBD1. With 4 bases clipped from V and 4 bases from J, the junction kept 6 bases outside the gene matches. Germline V gives CDR1 LNHDA, CDR2 SQIVND (reference sequence). The CDR3 has 15 amino acids. DNA for the CDR3: TGTGCCAGTAGTAGGGACAGGAGAGCAAATCAGCCCCAGCATTTT. It is translated as CASSRDRRANQPQHF.

V usage is TRBV7-2 and J usage is TRBJ1-4; perhaps TRBD1 as D (5 bases). Germline CDR1 and CDR2: SGHTA and FQGNSA. With 4 bases removed from V and 2 bases from J, the gap between germline ends came to 14 bases. The CDR3 loop spans 16 amino acids. For the CDR3, the DNA is TGTGCCAGCAGCTGGATCGGGGGGGGGACTAATGAAAAACTGTTTTTT. Translated: CASSWIGGGTNEKLFF.

The rearrangement uses TRBV19 and TRBJ1-1; TRBD1 matches at 10 bases. From germline, CDR1 is LNHDA and CDR2 SQIVND (reference sequence). V shed 7 bases, J shed 6 bases, and the junction held 8 bases outside the gene matches. The CDR3 runs to 14 residues. This CDR3 reads CASTVTGGEAEAFF. The CDR3 nucleotides read TGTGCCAGTACTGTGACAGGGGGCGAGGCTGAAGCTTTCTTT. The whole variable domain, remainder taken from reference TRBV19 and TRBJ1-1, is DGGITQSPKYLFRKEGQNVTLSCEQNLNHDAMYWYRQDPGQGLRLIYYSQIVNDFQKGDIAEGYSVSREKKESFPLTVTSAQKNPTAFYLCASTVTGGEAEAFFGQGTRLTVV.

This clone was seen a single time. The rearrangement joins TRBV6-6 to TRBJ1-1; the D is unclear. V gave up 0 bases and J gave up 5 bases, with 7 bases separating them. Germline CDR1 and CDR2: MNHNY and SVGAGI (reference sequence). CDR3 length: 13 amino acids. The CDR3 loop is CASSYSGQTEAFF. CDR3 coding DNA: TGTGCCAGCAGTTACTCAGGGCAGACTGAAGCTTTCTTT.

The chain uses TRBV5-1 and TRBJ1-2, with D unclear. Germline assignment: CDR1 SGHRS and CDR2 YFSETQ. The germline V and J ends were trimmed by 2 bases and 5 bases, with 13 bases remaining between them. The CDR3 is 14 residues long. CDR3 region: CASSLSATSYGYTF. CDR3 sequence (DNA): TGCGCCAGCAGCTTATCCGCTACTAGTTATGGCTACACCTTC.

The sample holds one count of this clone. The CDR3, as DNA: TGTGCCATCAAAGAACTAGGATCTGAGCAGTTCTTC. Translated: CAIKELGSEQFF. V gene TRBV10-3 combines with J gene TRBJ2-1; D is perhaps TRBD2 (5 bases). V lost 7 bases and J lost 9, with 13 bases in between. The CDR3 runs 12 residues. Per germline, CDR1 ENHRY and CDR2 SYGVKD.

The rearrangement links TRBV11-1 to TRBJ2-2; either TRBD1 or TRBD2 may fit D (5 bases each). V gave up 5 bases and J gave up 6 bases, with 16 bases separating them. Germline-derived CDR1 and CDR2 are SGHAT and FQDESV (reference sequence). The CDR3 has 15 amino acids. The CDR3 here is CASSPGPSNAGELFF. The CDR3, as DNA: TGTGCCAGCAGCCCGGGACCCTCGAATGCCGGGGAGCTGTTTTTT.

The gene calls are TRBV6-5 and TRBJ1-2; D call uncertain. The CDR3 runs 12 residues. The V and J ends lost 8 bases and 2 bases respectively, with 9 bases between them. Germline CDR1 and CDR2: MNHEY and SVGAGI. The CDR3 nucleotides read TGTGCCAGCCAAGGACGGAACTATGGCTACACCTTC. It codes for CASQGRNYGYTF.

The gene calls are TRBV6-1 and TRBJ1-1; 7 positions agree with TRBD1. CDR1 is MNHNS and CDR2 is SASEGT in the germline V gene. Germline trimming cut 2 bases from V and 0 bases from J; bases unmatched to any gene: 6. The CDR3 is made up of 16 amino acids. The CDR3 is CASSEYVGQLNTEAFF. The DNA for the CDR3 is TGTGCCAGCAGTGAATATGTGGGACAGCTGAACACTGAAGCTTTCTTT.

V gene TRBV4-2 combines with J gene TRBJ1-3; D is undetermined. The germline V and J ends were trimmed by 4 bases and 2 bases, with 12 bases remaining between them. CDR1 and CDR2 (germline): LGHNA, YNFKEQ. The CDR3 spans 15 residues. CDR3 residues: CASSLSGGPGNTIYF. The CDR3 coding sequence is TGTGCCAGCAGCCTGTCGGGAGGCCCTGGAAACACCATATATTTT.

The chain is built from TRBV11-3 and TRBJ2-2; a weak D match, TRBD1 (6 bases). Trimming took 5 bases from V and 5 from J, leaving 15 bases between them. Germline V CDR1 and CDR2: SGHNT, YENEEA. This CDR3 comprises 15 residues. CDR3 coding DNA: TGTGCCAGCAGCCGCATGGGGGCACCGACCGGGGAGCTGTTTTTT. Protein sequence: CASSRMGAPTGELFF.

The chain employs TRBV5-4 and TRBJ2-7, with D hard to call. Germline values: CDR1 SGHNT, CDR2 YYREEE (reference sequence). Trimming cost V 0 bases and J 5 bases, with 15 bases left between them. The CDR3 is 15 residues long. CDR3: CASSLAGASGHEQYF. CDR3 DNA sequence: TGTGCCAGCAGCTTGGCTGGCGCTTCCGGCCACGAGCAGTACTTC.

This chain joins TRBV30 and TRBJ2-3; D is perhaps TRBD1 (5 bases). There are 14 residues in the CDR3. V dropped 2 bases and J dropped 4 bases, with 13 bases sitting between them. CDR1 and CDR2 (germline): GTSNPN, SVGIG (reference sequence). The CDR3 sequence is CAWSPSLGADTQYF. The DNA for the CDR3 is TGTGCCTGGAGTCCGAGTCTAGGGGCAGATACGCAGTATTTT.

The chain uses TRBV6-1 and TRBJ1-2, with D hard to call. The CDR3 extends over 12 amino acids. CDR1 and CDR2 (germline): MNHNS, SASEGT. Trimming stripped 5 bases from V and 3 bases from J, with 7 bases between. The CDR3 protein is CASSQRDYGYTF. The CDR3 region has the DNA TGTGCCAGCAGTCAGCGGGACTATGGCTACACCTTC.

The V and J genes are TRBV19 and TRBJ2-3; D is ambiguous. Germline V CDR1 and CDR2: LNHDA, SQIVND (reference sequence). There are 9 residues in the CDR3. CDR3 loop: CASRDTQYF. CDR3 bases: TGTGCTAGTCGAGATACGCAGTATTTT.

This rearrangement joins TRBV2 to TRBJ1-1; 7 nucleotides align to TRBD1. J was trimmed by 3 bases and V by 6 bases; bases with no gene match: 10. This CDR3 region has 15 residues. In germline, CDR1 is SNHLY, CDR2 FYNNEI. The CDR3 sequence: CASRTGLRRDTEAFF. The CDR3 DNA reads as TGTGCCAGCAGGACAGGGCTCCGGAGGGACACTGAAGCTTTCTTT.